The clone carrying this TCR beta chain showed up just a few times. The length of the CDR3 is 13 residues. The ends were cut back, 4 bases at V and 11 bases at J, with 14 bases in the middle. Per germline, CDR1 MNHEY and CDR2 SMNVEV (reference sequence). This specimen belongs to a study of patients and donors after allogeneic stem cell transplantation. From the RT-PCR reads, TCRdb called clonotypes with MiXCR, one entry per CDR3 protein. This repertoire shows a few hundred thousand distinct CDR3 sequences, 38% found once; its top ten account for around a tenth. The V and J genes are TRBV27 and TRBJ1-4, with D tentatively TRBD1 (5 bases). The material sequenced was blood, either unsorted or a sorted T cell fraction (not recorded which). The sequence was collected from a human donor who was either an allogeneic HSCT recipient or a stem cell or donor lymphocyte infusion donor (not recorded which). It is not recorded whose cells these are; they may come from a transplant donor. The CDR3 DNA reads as TGTGCCAGCAGTTCTCTCGACAGTCGGAAACTGTTTTTT. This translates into CASSSLDSRKLFF.